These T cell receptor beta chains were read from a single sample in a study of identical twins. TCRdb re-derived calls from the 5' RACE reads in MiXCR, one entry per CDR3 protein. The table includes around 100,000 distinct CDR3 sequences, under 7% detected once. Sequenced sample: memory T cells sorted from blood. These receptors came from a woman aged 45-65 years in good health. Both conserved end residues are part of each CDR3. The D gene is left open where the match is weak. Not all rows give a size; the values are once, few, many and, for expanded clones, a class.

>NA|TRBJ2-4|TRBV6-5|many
CASSYSGSGIQYF
TGTGCCAGCAGTTACTCGGGCAGCGGCATTCAGTACTTC
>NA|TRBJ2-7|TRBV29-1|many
CSGFGRSYEQYF
TGCAGCGGTTTTGGCCGGTCATACGAGCAGTACTTC
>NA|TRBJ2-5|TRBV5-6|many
CASSTGPFKETQYF
TGTGCCAGCAGCACGGGACCGTTTAAAGAGACCCAGTACTTC
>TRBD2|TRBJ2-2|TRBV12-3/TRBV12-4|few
CASDGTSGMNTGELFF
TGTGCCAGTGACGGGACTAGCGGTATGAACACCGGGGAGCTGTTTTTT
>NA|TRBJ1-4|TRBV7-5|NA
CISVSEASGTGVSANEKLFF
NA
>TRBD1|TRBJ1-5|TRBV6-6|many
CASRIGQGQPQHF
TGTGCCAGCAGGATCGGACAGGGTCAGCCCCAGCATTTT
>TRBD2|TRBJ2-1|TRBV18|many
CASSQASGSFNEQFF
TGTGCCAGCTCGCAAGCAAGCGGGAGCTTCAATGAGCAGTTCTTC
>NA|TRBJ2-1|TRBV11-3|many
CASSLDPPYTYNEQFF
TGTGCCAGCAGCTTAGATCCCCCGTATACCTACAATGAGCAGTTCTTC
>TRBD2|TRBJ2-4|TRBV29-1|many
CSPKPGTRIGIQYF
TGCAGCCCCAAACCCGGGACTAGGATCGGCATTCAGTACTTC
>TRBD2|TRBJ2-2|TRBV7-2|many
CASSLAGGPGGELFF
TGTGCCAGCAGCTTGGCGGGAGGGCCCGGCGGGGAGCTGTTTTTT
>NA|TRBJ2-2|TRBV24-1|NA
CATSSLTNTGELFF
TGTGCCACCAGTTCGCTAACGAACACCGGGGAGCTGTTTTTT
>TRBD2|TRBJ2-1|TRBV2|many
CASRLLAGSHNEQFF
TGTGCCAGCAGGTTACTAGCGGGTTCACACAATGAGCAGTTCTTC
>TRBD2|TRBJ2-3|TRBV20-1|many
CSADSRLAGGTDTQYF
TGCAGTGCTGATAGCAGACTAGCGGGAGGGACAGATACGCAGTATTTT
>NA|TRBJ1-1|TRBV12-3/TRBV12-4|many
CASRRGFSYEAFF
TGTGCCAGCAGACGGGGGTTCAGCTACGAAGCTTTCTTT
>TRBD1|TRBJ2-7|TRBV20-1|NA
CSARVQGIGYEQYF
TGCAGTGCTAGAGTACAGGGGATCGGCTACGAGCAGTACTTC
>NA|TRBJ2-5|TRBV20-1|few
CSVSVGRIGQETQYF
TGCAGTGTTTCGGTAGGGAGGATTGGACAAGAGACCCAGTACTTC
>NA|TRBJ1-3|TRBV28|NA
CASRIQRSSGNTIYF
TGTGCCAGCAGGATTCAAAGGAGCTCTGGAAACACCATATATTTT
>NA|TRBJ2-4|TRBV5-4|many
CASSLGVGINIQYF
TGTGCCAGCAGCTTGGGGGTGGGAATTAACATTCAGTACTTC
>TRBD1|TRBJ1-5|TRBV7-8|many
CASSSQTRDRVSNQPQHF
TGTGCCAGCAGCTCGCAAACCCGGGACAGGGTAAGCAATCAGCCCCAGCATTTT
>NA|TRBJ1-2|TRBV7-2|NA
CASSPDGINYGYTF
TGTGCCAGCAGCCCTGACGGAATTAACTATGGCTACACCTTC
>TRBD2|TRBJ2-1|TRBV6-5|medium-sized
CASSPGTSDYNEQFF
TGTGCCAGCAGTCCCGGGACTAGTGACTACAATGAGCAGTTCTTC
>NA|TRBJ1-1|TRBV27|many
CASSFQGHTEAFF
TGTGCCAGCAGTTTCCAGGGACACACTGAAGCTTTCTTT
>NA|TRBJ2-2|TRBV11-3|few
CASSSRDPGELFF
TGTGCCAGCAGCTCCAGGGACCCCGGGGAGCTGTTTTTT
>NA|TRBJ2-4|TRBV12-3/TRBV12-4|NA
CASRNGLAKNIQYF
TGTGCCAGCAGAAACGGACTAGCCAAAAACATTCAGTACTTC
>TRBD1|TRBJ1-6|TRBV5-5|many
CASSQGGPGDSPLHF
TGTGCCAGCAGCCAGGGGGGCCCAGGTGATTCACCCCTCCACTTT
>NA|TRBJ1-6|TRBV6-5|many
CASRPENSPLHF
TGTGCCAGCAGGCCAGAGAATTCACCCCTCCACTTT
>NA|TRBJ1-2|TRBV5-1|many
CASRLAGRPGYGYTF
TGCGCCAGCAGGTTGGCGGGGCGGCCGGGCTATGGCTACACCTTC
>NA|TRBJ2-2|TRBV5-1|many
CASSSGRRGTGELFF
TGCGCCAGCAGCTCGGGACGCCGGGGAACCGGGGAGCTGTTTTTT
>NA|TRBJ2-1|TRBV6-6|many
CASSTTRSSYNEQFF
TGTGCCAGCAGCACAACCCGGAGCTCCTACAATGAGCAGTTCTTC
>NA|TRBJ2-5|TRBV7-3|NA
CASSPDLETQYF
TGTGCCAGCAGCCCCGACTTGGAGACCCAGTACTTC
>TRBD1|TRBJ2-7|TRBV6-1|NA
CASMKWDSYEQYF
TGTGCCAGCATGAAGTGGGACAGTTACGAGCAGTACTTC
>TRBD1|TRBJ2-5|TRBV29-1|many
CSVRDRGRRETQYF
TGCAGCGTGCGAGACAGGGGGCGCCGAGAGACCCAGTACTTC
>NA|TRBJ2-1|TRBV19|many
CASTEQNEQFF
TGTGCCAGTACCGAGCAAAATGAGCAGTTCTTC